This is a list of T cell receptor beta chains from one sample in a study of T cells in localized non-small cell lung cancer. Profiled with immunoSEQ multiplex PCR; TCRdb holds only in-frame clones, not every one. The sample includes approximately 11,000 clones, 82% of them seen just once. The sequences come from peripheral blood mononuclear cells, collected before any cancer treatment. These receptors were taken from a female donor over 55 with stage II lung adenocarcinoma. Each CDR3 is given with its conserved first and last residue. Fields, in order: V gene, clone size, J gene, D gene, CDR3 protein, CDR3 DNA. A D gene is named only where the DNA matches it firmly. Clone size appears in some rows only: once, few, many, or a class for an expanded clone.

>TRBV5-1|-|TRBJ2-7|TRBD1
CASSSRATGQGEDPYEQYF
TGCGCCAGCAGCTCGAGAGCGACGGGACAGGGGGAGGATCCCTACGAGCAGTACTTC
>TRBV4-1|-|TRBJ2-1|TRBD2
CASSQDTGLVVNEQFF
TGCGCCAGCAGCCAAGATACGGGACTAGTAGTTAATGAGCAGTTCTTC
>TRBV2|medium-sized|TRBJ1-1|TRBD1
CASSSQTGAEAFF
TGTGCCAGCAGTAGCCAAACAGGGGCTGAAGCTTTCTTT
>TRBV5-6|-|TRBJ2-3|-
CASSFGTSTDTQYF
TGTGCCAGCAGCTTCGGGACTTCCACAGATACGCAGTATTTT
>TRBV19|-|TRBJ1-2|-
CASSIGQVYGYTF
TGTGCCAGTAGTATTGGGCAGGTCTATGGCTACACCTTC
>TRBV5-1|-|TRBJ2-7|-
CASSLVGPAQDEQYF
TGCGCCAGCAGCTTGGTAGGGCCCGCCCAGGACGAGCAGTACTTC
>TRBV7-3|-|TRBJ1-1|-
CASSLTTNTEAFF
TGTGCCAGCAGCTTAACTACGAACACTGAAGCTTTCTTT
>TRBV18|once|TRBJ2-6|TRBD1
CASSPRGQGFSGANVLTF
TGTGCCAGCTCACCACGCGGACAGGGGTTCTCTGGGGCCAACGTCCTGACTTTC
>TRBV30|-|TRBJ1-5|-
CAWSRGNSQPQHF
TGTGCCTGGAGCCGGGGGAATAGTCAGCCCCAGCATTTT
>TRBV5-1|-|TRBJ2-1|TRBD1
CASSLTRQGRNNEQFF
TGCGCCAGCAGCTTAACCCGACAGGGTCGAAACAATGAGCAGTTCTTC
>TRBV7-2|-|TRBJ1-6|-
CASSRTVNSYNSPLHF
TGTGCCAGCAGCCGGACAGTAAACTCCTATAATTCACCCCTCCACTTT
>TRBV19|-|TRBJ2-7|TRBD2
CASSTARGSPYEQYF
TGTGCCAGTAGTACCGCGCGGGGGTCTCCCTACGAGCAGTACTTC
>TRBV30|-|TRBJ2-1|-
CAWSPRRGLAAHEQFF
TGTGCCTGGAGTCCACGGCGCGGGCTAGCTGCGCATGAGCAGTTCTTC
>TRBV6-1|-|TRBJ2-5|-
CASALKGETQYF
TGTGCCAGCGCCCTGAAAGGAGAGACCCAGTACTTC
>TRBV5-1|-|TRBJ2-6|-
CASSLGGPGANVLTF
TGCGCCAGCAGCTTGGGGGGGCCTGGGGCCAACGTCCTGACTTTC
>TRBV7-3|-|TRBJ2-1|-
CASSERPGRLGEQFF
TGTGCCAGCAGCGAACGACCAGGAAGGTTGGGTGAGCAGTTCTTC
>TRBV16|-|TRBJ1-5|-
CASSQSGGNQPQHF
TGTGCCAGCAGCCAATCTGGGGGCAATCAGCCCCAGCATTTT
>TRBV11-3|-|TRBJ1-1|-
CASSLDGNTEAFF
TGTGCCAGCAGCCTCGACGGGAACACTGAAGCTTTCTTT
>TRBV5-1|-|TRBJ2-5|-
CASSQTGYQETQYF
TGCGCCAGCAGTCAGACTGGGTACCAAGAGACCCAGTACTTC
>TRBV5-1|-|TRBJ1-3|TRBD1
CASSLSGTGVGNTTYF
TGCGCCAGCAGCTTATCCGGGACAGGGGTCGGAAACACCACATATTTT
>TRBV28|few|TRBJ2-7|-
CASGSTGGGYEQYF
TGTGCCAGCGGCTCTACAGGGGGGGGCTACGAGCAGTACTTC
>TRBV27|once|TRBJ2-2|-
CASSLLGGGRVGTGELFF
TGTGCCAGCAGTTTATTAGGGGGGGGGCGCGTTGGAACCGGGGAGCTGTTTTTT
>TRBV10-1|-|TRBJ1-2|-
CASSETGSSDYGYTF
TGCGCCAGCAGTGAGACAGGGTCGTCGGACTATGGCTACACCTTC
>TRBV7-3|-|TRBJ2-7|-
CASSVARGYEQYF
TGTGCCAGCAGCGTGGCGAGGGGCTACGAGCAGTACTTC
>TRBV5-1|-|TRBJ2-7|-
CASSPGYYEQYF
TGCGCCAGCAGCCCCGGTTACTACGAGCAGTACTTC
>TRBV4-1|few|TRBJ2-2|-
CASSQDFRVQRGTGELFF
TGCGCCAGCAGCCAAGACTTCCGGGTCCAACGGGGAACCGGGGAGCTGTTTTTT
>TRBV5-4|-|TRBJ2-7|-
CASSSSGDLYEQYF
TGTGCCAGCAGCTCGTCGGGGGACTTGTACGAGCAGTACTTC
>TRBV6-1|once|TRBJ1-6|-
CASSEKGGDSPLHF
TGTGCCAGCAGTGAAAAAGGCGGAGATTCACCCCTCCACTTT
>TRBV19|-|TRBJ2-7|TRBD1
CASSPPGTGSYEQYF
TGTGCCAGTAGTCCGCCCGGGACAGGGTCCTACGAGCAGTACTTC
>TRBV19|-|TRBJ2-5|-
CASGSKETQYF
TGTGCCAGCGGATCGAAAGAGACCCAGTACTTC
>TRBV6-8|-|TRBJ2-1|-
CASISGKDGEFF
TGTGCCAGCATTTCAGGCAAGGACGGGGAATTCTTC
>TRBV28|-|TRBJ1-5|-
CASALGLTNQPQHF
TGTGCCAGTGCCCTGGGACTGACCAATCAGCCCCAGCATTTT
>TRBV2|-|TRBJ1-1|TRBD1
CASRSGQGMNTEAFF
TGTGCCAGCAGATCCGGACAGGGCATGAACACTGAAGCTTTCTTT
>TRBV29-1|-|TRBJ1-1|TRBD1
CSVPGGAGGRRAFF
TGCAGCGTGCCAGGGGGCGCGGGGGGGAGGAGAGCTTTCTTT
>TRBV5-6|-|TRBJ2-1|-
CASSPRSNEQFF
TGTGCCAGCAGCCCTCGTAGCAATGAGCAGTTCTTC
>TRBV5-5|-|TRBJ1-5|TRBD1
CASSSSQGSNQPQHF
TGTGCCAGCAGCTCGTCACAGGGGAGCAATCAGCCCCAGCATTTT
>TRBV10-3|-|TRBJ1-4|TRBD1
CAISGQGGEKLFF
TGTGCCATTTCTGGACAGGGTGGTGAAAAACTGTTTTTT
>TRBV7-2|once|TRBJ2-5|-
CASSPSWGGWETQYF
TGTGCCAGCAGCCCTTCCTGGGGGGGCTGGGAGACCCAGTACTTC
>TRBV4-2|-|TRBJ2-2|TRBD2
CASMRLAGGLDTGELFF
TGTGCCAGCATGAGACTAGCGGGAGGATTGGACACCGGGGAGCTGTTTTTT
>TRBV11-2|-|TRBJ1-5|-
CASSLGRVGWSNQPQHF
TGTGCCAGCAGCTTAGGCAGGGTAGGGTGGAGCAATCAGCCCCAGCATTTT
>TRBV7-2|-|TRBJ2-5|-
CASSLSTGSGQETQYF
TGTGCCAGCAGCTTATCAACAGGGTCTGGCCAAGAGACCCAGTACTTC
>TRBV11-2|few|TRBJ1-2|-
CASSSLRSLANYGYTF
TGTGCCAGCAGCTCCTTGCGATCTTTAGCTAACTATGGCTACACCTTC
>TRBV4-1|-|TRBJ2-5|TRBD2
CASSQERGVRQETQYF
TGCGCCAGCAGCCAAGAGCGGGGGGTGAGGCAAGAGACCCAGTACTTC
>TRBV6-1|-|TRBJ2-3|TRBD1
CASSEPDRAFFTQYF
TGTGCCAGCAGTGAGCCGGACAGGGCGTTTTTTACGCAGTATTTT
>TRBV25-1|-|TRBJ1-1|TRBD1
CASSELGQGAEAFF
TGTGCCAGCAGTGAACTGGGGCAGGGGGCTGAAGCTTTCTTT
>TRBV11-2|once|TRBJ1-4|-
CASSPGSGHWGPTNEKLFF
TGTGCCAGCAGCCCGGGGTCGGGACATTGGGGGCCAACTAATGAAAAACTGTTTTTT
>TRBV6-1|-|TRBJ2-7|TRBD1
CASSEASTGYYEQYF
TGTGCCAGCAGTGAAGCCTCGACAGGGTACTACGAGCAGTACTTC
>TRBV7-2|-|TRBJ2-5|TRBD2
CASSWTSGGETQYF
TGTGCCAGCAGTTGGACTAGCGGGGGGGAGACCCAGTACTTC
>TRBV27|-|TRBJ1-5|-
CASSPGLFAGQPQHF
TGTGCCAGCAGTCCTGGACTGTTTGCAGGTCAGCCCCAGCATTTT